What follows describes a single T cell receptor (beta chain). The germline V gene encodes CDR1 LGHNA and CDR2 YNFKEQ. The V and J ends lost 4 bases and 9 bases, in that order; junction bases with no gene match: 9. The CDR3 length is 16 residues. Clones were read by immunoSEQ multiplex PCR, and TCRdb kept only the in-frame ones, dropping some. The data show approximately 150,000 clones, around 90% seen once. These data are taken from a study of blood T cell repertoires in COVID-19. The TCR comes from a man in his sixties or seventies with acute or convalescent COVID-19. This sequence joins TRBV4-2 and TRBJ2-1; TRBD2 agrees at 13 bases. The specimen was peripheral blood. The CDR3 loop is CASSPGTSGGASEQFF. The CDR3, as DNA: TGTGCCAGCAGCCCCGGAACTAGCGGGGGGGCGAGTGAGCAGTTCTTC.